This T cell receptor (beta chain) was found in a study of OX40 agonist ivuxolimab in advanced cancers. The study in broad terms: Ivuxolimab was a fully human IgG2 agonistic monoclonal antibody targeting the costimulatory receptor OX40 (CD134). A male proportion of 75% to 85% and a mean age of 60 years, ranging from 23 to 79, were recorded for the dose-escalation cohort. Three dose-escalation patients achieved partial responses, one with hepatocellular carcinoma and two with cutaneous melanoma. The monotherapy dose-escalation portion (N ≈ 55 patients) of the phase I ivuxolimab trial is reported in the paper. Patients were allowed to have had prior anti-PD-1, anti-PD-L1 or anti-CTLA-4 therapy, and roughly 40% of the dose-escalation patients had previously received checkpoint inhibitors. Of the roughly 51 dose-escalation patients, hepatocellular carcinoma was present in around 20, melanoma in approximately 15, renal cell carcinoma in 9 and head and neck cancer in 9. Intravenous ivuxolimab was administered to patients every 2 weeks at six dose levels: 0.01, 0.1, 0.3, 1.5, 3 and 10 mg/kg. The purpose of peripheral TCRbeta sequencing was to test whether ivuxolimab changed TCR sequence diversity and led to clonal T-cell expansion.

Concerning this clone: The clone's antigen remains unknown. Base quality data are lacking; no much larger clone is found one base away.

To sequence the TCRbeta CDR3 region, genomic DNA was isolated from the sorted cells. TCRbeta CDR3 regions were sequenced using the immunoSEQ Assay. TCRdb limited this immuneACCESS table to in-frame rearrangements with V and J called. A share of clones is missing; checked studies link under half to unresolved V genes, and the rest is unexplained. The sample data list 82,000 or so clones, and roughly 92% of these were observed just once. The ten top clones hold 1.1% of the sample. The trial excluded patients who had a history of autoimmune disease or who were on systemic immunosuppression. Peripheral blood for TCR sequencing was collected from all dose cohorts at baseline, on cycle 4 day 1, and on cycle 7 day 1. Samples were obtained from an open-label, multicenter, first-in-human phase I dose-escalation trial of ivuxolimab. Adults with locally advanced or metastatic head and neck squamous cell, hepatocellular, melanoma or renal cell carcinoma were enrolled in the trial. Before TCR sequencing, CD4+ T cells and CD8+ T cells were sorted from peripheral blood as separate populations.

Summary of the overall study and its limitations: Low levels of normalized T-cell clonal expansion were also seen in some nonresponding patients. At doses from 0.1 to 3.0 mg/kg, clonal expansion was seen in both CD4+ and CD8+ blood T cells between baseline and week 6. In the 0.1-3.0 mg/kg groups, partial responders were among the patients with the lowest normalized peripheral clonal expansion, particularly in CD8+ T cells. After ivuxolimab, expanded clones were on average more numerous among CD8+ T cells than among CD4+ T cells. The antigen specificity of the clonally expanded peripheral T cells was not determined.

The receptor was isolated from an adult with an advanced solid tumor such as melanoma, head and neck, liver or kidney cancer. The sequenced sample was CD4+ or CD8+ T cells sorted from blood, obtained in a trial of the OX40 agonist ivuxolimab.

DNA sequence: TGTGCCAGCAGCTTGGAGGTCGCCTCCTACGAGCAGTACTTC. It specifies CASSLEVASYEQYF. The sequence joins TRBV5-5 to TRBJ2-7, with no confidently assigned D gene. The germline V gene (reference sequence) provides CDR1 SGHKS and CDR2 YYEKEE. Reading from cysteine to phenylalanine, the CDR3 counts 14 amino acids. The only DNA kept is the CDR3, 42 bases in frame from the first base. V is pared back by 0 bases and J by 0 bases, with 7 bases lying between the germline termini. Full variable domain (CDR3 extended with the reference TRBV5-5 and TRBJ2-7 proteins): DAGVTQSPTHLIKTRGQQVTLRCSPISGHKSVSWYQQVLGQGPQFIFQYYEKEERGRGNFPDRFSARQFPNYSSELNVNALLLGDSALYLCASSLEVASYEQYFGPGTRLTVT.